This T cell receptor (beta chain) stems from a study of sequential checkpoint blockade in melanoma. Described treatment: randomized to nivolumab then ipilimumab (arm A) or the reverse (arm B). Method: immunoSEQ multiplex PCR; TCRdb's copy keeps in-frame clones and lacks some. The sample has 10,000 to 15,000 clones; 60% to 70% are singletons. The CDR3 covers 15 residues. V lost 2 bases and J lost 6; bases outside the gene matches: 5. Germline values: CDR1 SGDLS, CDR2 YYNGEE. Sequencing used CD8+ T cells sorted from blood (inferred from file names), obtained from a patient given nivolumab and ipilimumab in sequence. This chain uses TRBV9 with TRBJ2-1; 10 nucleotides align to TRBD2. This TCR came from a human donor with melanoma. DNA of the CDR3: TGTGCCAGCAGCGTTAGCGGGGGGCTCGTCAATGAGCAGTTCTTC. It codes for CASSVSGGLVNEQFF.